This T cell receptor (beta chain) came from a study of cytomegalovirus exposure and HLA in healthy donors (dated by TCRdb to 2015 to 2018). For the study in its entirety: According to a later analysis, the approximately 120 validation repertoires were produced on the same platform as the 700 or so repertoires of the first cohort. To predict cytomegalovirus infection status, the study combined high-throughput TCR immunosequencing, statistical association of individual TCRs with disease status, and machine learning. Besides the first cohort of approximately 670 subjects, a separate validation cohort made up of some 110 different subjects was used. The study was designed to test whether signatures of past pathogen exposure could be identified by cataloging public T cell receptors. Beyond this particular receptor, the publication reports: Subsequent analysis determined that TCRs grouped into clusters in the first cohort also showed a tendency toward co-occurrence across the roughly 110 validation repertoires, and about 93% of cluster scores exceeded 0. Three of the identified cytomegalovirus-associated TCR beta chains were confirmed in vitro to be specific for cytomegalovirus antigens. The authors suggested that the approach could potentially be extended to other disease states and immunological phenotypes. Most TCR sequences were seen in very few donors, while some public TCRs were found in many individuals. The study gave a list of about 160 TCR beta chains associated with cytomegalovirus. In both the original and validation cohorts, the classifier was reported to diagnose cytomegalovirus status with high specificity and sensitivity. A later analysis had no HLA typing for the validation cohort, so co-occurrence there was scored across all 110 or so repertoires.

The donors were included in the validation cohort of around 120 subjects, a group kept apart from the roughly 670-subject first cohort. Sequences MGHRA (CDR1) and YSYEKL (CDR2) are obtained from the germline V gene. From cysteine to phenylalanine, the CDR3 is 18 amino acids long. The sequence is cut down to CDR3 DNA, 54 bases in frame from base 1. V and J lose 0 bases and 0 bases, and a span of 15 bases separates them. As for this clone: Its antigen remains unidentified. The sample holds no much larger clone one base away, and base qualities are not on file.

Receptors were amplified or captured by the immunoSEQ multiplex PCR assay. The authors' analysis ran thus. A statistical classification framework was built for diagnosing cytomegalovirus status from the catalog of TCR beta chain sequences. Entries here come from immuneACCESS through TCRdb and include only in-frame sequences with V and J called. Some clones fail to appear in such tables; in the studies checked, an unresolved V gene covers under half of the shortfall, and the cause of the remainder is unknown. V and J calls and clone size are given by that table; D and trimming were obtained from the DNA. The table for this sample lists around 240,000 clones; 90% of them were counted only once. The ten largest clones capture about 0.36% of the sample.

The clonotype originates from a woman under 30 in good health and CMV-seronegative. The chain links TRBV4-1 with TRBJ1-3; possibly the D gene is TRBD1, per 6 matching bases. Sequenced material: PBMCs. The nucleotides are TGCGCCAGCAGCCAAGATCCGGCAGGGGCCATCTCTGGAAACACCATATATTTT. It codes for CASSQDPAGAISGNTIYF.